This is a list of T cell receptor beta chains from one sample in a study of blood T cells in healthy people across ages. TCRdb re-analysed the 5' RACE reads in MiXCR, keeping a single row per CDR3 protein. The table has fewer than 1 million distinct CDR3 sequences, around 45% seen once. The sample comprised blood. The receptors were gathered from a man between 60 and 75 years old in good health. The CDR3 runs from the conserved cysteine through the conserved F or W. A D gene is named only where the DNA matches it firmly. The listing skips clone size in some rows; elsewhere it reads once, few, many or a size class.

TGCAGCGTTGACTCGGTAGGGGGTGGGCAGTTCTTC | CSVDSVGGGQFF | TRBJ2-1 | 12 | - | TRBV29-1 | -
TGTGCCAGCAGTTTACAGGAAAAAGAGACCCAGTACTTC | CASSLQEKETQYF | TRBJ2-5 | 13 | - | TRBV28 | few
TGTGCCAATATTTACAGGGATGGCTACACCTTC | CANIYRDGYTF | TRBJ1-2 | 11 | - | TRBV21-1 | few
TGTGCCAGCAGCTTATCTCTAGCGGGGCACAATGAGCAGTTCTTC | CASSLSLAGHNEQFF | TRBJ2-1 | 15 | TRBD2 | TRBV7-2 | -
TGTGCCAGCAGCTCAAGACAGGGTAGTAGCTACGAGCAGTTCTTC | CASSSRQGSSYEQFF | TRBJ2-1 | 15 | TRBD1 | TRBV7-2 | -
TGCAGTGCTTTCTCAGGACTGGGAGAGCAGTTCTTC | CSAFSGLGEQFF | TRBJ2-1 | 12 | - | TRBV20-1 | -
TGTGCCAGCAGCCCGAGGGGTTCTCAGGCGATTTCACCCCTCCACTTT | CASSPRGSQAISPLHF | TRBJ1-6 | 16 | - | TRBV7-2 | -
TGTGCCAGCAGCTCCTCGACTCTGGCGGAGGGAGCTTTCTTT | CASSSSTLAEGAFF | TRBJ1-1 | 14 | - | TRBV7-2 | -
TGTGCCAGCACCCGCCAGAGATCCTACGAGCAGTACTTC | CASTRQRSYEQYF | TRBJ2-7 | 13 | - | TRBV28 | few
TGCGCCAGCAGGACTAGCGGACTAACCTACGAGCAGTACTTC | CASRTSGLTYEQYF | TRBJ2-7 | 14 | TRBD2 | TRBV5-1 | few
TGCAGCGTGACAGGGGGAAACTATGGCTACACCTTC | CSVTGGNYGYTF | TRBJ1-2 | 12 | TRBD1 | TRBV29-1 | few
TGTGCCAGCAGCTTGGTGTCCGGACCCACAGATACGCAGTATTTT | CASSLVSGPTDTQYF | TRBJ2-3 | 15 | - | TRBV5-4 | -
TGTGCCACGAGACAGGGAGTCACAGATACGCAGTATTTT | CATRQGVTDTQYF | TRBJ2-3 | 13 | TRBD1 | TRBV6-2/TRBV6-3 | -
TGTGCCAGCAGCTTAGCCCGGGGCGGACAGGGCCATGGCTACACCTTC | CASSLARGGQGHGYTF | TRBJ1-2 | 16 | TRBD1 | TRBV7-9 | -
TGCGCCAGCAGCCAAGTATCCGTTCTAGCGGGGGCTGGTACGCAGTATTTT | CASSQVSVLAGAGTQYF | TRBJ2-3 | 17 | TRBD2 | TRBV4-3 | -
TGTGCCAGCAGTTACCCCCTTGGAGCCAGCAATGAGCAGTTCTTC | CASSYPLGASNEQFF | TRBJ2-1 | 15 | - | TRBV6-2/TRBV6-3 | -
TGTGCCAGCAGCCAGAGGACAGCTACCACTAACTATGGCTACACCTTC | CASSQRTATTNYGYTF | TRBJ1-2 | 16 | - | TRBV13 | few
TGTGCCAGCAGTTTACGTTCGACAGGGAACACTGAAGCTTTCTTT | CASSLRSTGNTEAFF | TRBJ1-1 | 15 | - | TRBV12-3/TRBV12-4 | few
TGTGCCAGCAGCCAAACCTTGGGGGAGACCCAGTACTTC | CASSQTLGETQYF | TRBJ2-5 | 13 | - | TRBV11-3 | few
TGTGCCAGCAGTCCCGTATTTGGGGGCCTCACCTACGAGCAGTACTTC | CASSPVFGGLTYEQYF | TRBJ2-7 | 16 | - | TRBV6-2/TRBV6-3 | few
TGTGCCAGCAGTGTAGGTTTGAATCAGCCCCAGCATTTT | CASSVGLNQPQHF | TRBJ1-5 | 13 | - | TRBV6-1 | -
TGTGCCAGCTCACCACCACGGGGACAGGGGAAAGAGACCCAGTACTTC | CASSPPRGQGKETQYF | TRBJ2-5 | 16 | TRBD1 | TRBV18 | -
TGTGCCAGCAGTCGCCAGCCCAAGGAGACCCAGTACTTC | CASSRQPKETQYF | TRBJ2-5 | 13 | - | TRBV7-2 | -
TGCGCCAGTGCGGGACAGGAATCCTACAATGAGCAGTTCTTC | CASAGQESYNEQFF | TRBJ2-1 | 14 | TRBD1 | TRBV5-1 | -
TGCGCCAGCAGTGATCACAGGGGTGTCACTGAAGCTTTCTTT | CASSDHRGVTEAFF | TRBJ1-1 | 14 | TRBD1 | TRBV28 | -
TGTGCCAGCAGCTTAGGGCAGGGTTGGGGCTACACCTTC | CASSLGQGWGYTF | TRBJ1-2 | 13 | - | TRBV7-2 | few
TGTGCCAGCAGCTTGGGACAGGAAGCGGCGAATGAGCAGTACTTC | CASSLGQEAANEQYF | TRBJ2-7 | 15 | - | TRBV5-4 | -
TGCAGCGTCCGAGGGGGCGGGGAGATGGACTATGGCTACACCTTC | CSVRGGGEMDYGYTF | TRBJ1-2 | 15 | TRBD1 | TRBV29-1 | -
TGTTCCAGCAGCTTAACCGACAGGGCAACGCAGTACTTC | CSSSLTDRATQYF | TRBJ2-5 | 13 | TRBD1 | TRBV7-3 | -
TGTGCCAGCAGCGTCAGGAGGGCCGGAGATACGCAGTATTTT | CASSVRRAGDTQYF | TRBJ2-3 | 14 | - | TRBV9 | -
TGCAGTGCTAGAGGACTAGCGGGGTACAAACGTAGCACAGATACGCAGTATTTT | CSARGLAGYKRSTDTQYF | TRBJ2-3 | 18 | TRBD2 | TRBV20-1 | -
TGTGCCAGCAGTCCCCAGGGGCGGGGGGCCCGCTACGAGCAGTACTTC | CASSPQGRGARYEQYF | TRBJ2-7 | 16 | TRBD2 | TRBV6-6 | -
TGTGCCAGTATCTCGGGACAGGGTGACTATGGCTACACCTTC | CASISGQGDYGYTF | TRBJ1-2 | 14 | TRBD1 | TRBV19 | -
TGTGCCAGCAGCTTAGATCAAAGCGGCCTAAGCACAGATACGCAGTATTTT | CASSLDQSGLSTDTQYF | TRBJ2-3 | 17 | - | TRBV11-2 | -
TGCGCCAGCAACTTGTGGACAGGAACAATGAACACTGAAGCTTTCTTT | CASNLWTGTMNTEAFF | TRBJ1-1 | 16 | TRBD1 | TRBV5-1 | -
TGTGCCAGCAAGTTACACGGGTCAGGGGCCTACGAGCAGTACTTC | CASKLHGSGAYEQYF | TRBJ2-7 | 15 | - | TRBV7-3 | -
TGCAGCGTTGTGGCCGACAGCTACGAGCAGTACTTC | CSVVADSYEQYF | TRBJ2-7 | 12 | - | TRBV29-1 | once
TGCAGTGCTAGAGATGCAGGCGGGGGAGGTTCCGAGCAGTACTTC | CSARDAGGGGSEQYF | TRBJ2-7 | 15 | TRBD2 | TRBV20-1 | few
TGCAGCGTTGTTAGGATAGGGGGCGGCTCAGATACGCAGTATTTT | CSVVRIGGGSDTQYF | TRBJ2-3 | 15 | TRBD1 | TRBV29-1 | -
TGCAGTGCTAGGGAACCTCGGGGGGCGCTTTTGGAGACCCAGTACTTC | CSAREPRGALLETQYF | TRBJ2-5 | 16 | - | TRBV20-1 | few
TGTGCCACCAGCAGGAAGACAGTAGAGTGGCCGGAAGCTTTCTTT | CATSRKTVEWPEAFF | TRBJ1-1 | 15 | - | TRBV15 | many
TGTGCCAGCAGCCGTTCGGGACAGGGAACAGATACGCAGTATTTT | CASSRSGQGTDTQYF | TRBJ2-3 | 15 | TRBD1 | TRBV7-2 | -
TGTGCCAGCAGTTACCCCCACGACGGGGGGCAGGAGCAGTACTTC | CASSYPHDGGQEQYF | TRBJ2-7 | 15 | - | TRBV6-6 | -
TGTGCCAGCAGCCCACGCTACAATGAGCAGTACTTC | CASSPRYNEQYF | TRBJ2-4 | 12 | - | TRBV9 | -
TGCGCCAGCAGCCCCGACCCCTATGATGACTACACCTTC | CASSPDPYDDYTF | TRBJ1-2 | 13 | - | TRBV10-1 | -
TGTGCCAGCCTCGGAGAAAGGGTAGGGCACTTATCCAATGAGCAGTTCTTC | CASLGERVGHLSNEQFF | TRBJ2-1 | 17 | - | TRBV12-3/TRBV12-4 | few
TGTGCCAGCAGCGTAGATGGGGTCCAGGCTTCACCCCTCCACTTT | CASSVDGVQASPLHF | TRBJ1-6 | 15 | - | TRBV9 | -
TGCGCCAGCAGCCAAGATTTGGTCTCTCTAGGGATCGGCACTGAAGCTTTCTTT | CASSQDLVSLGIGTEAFF | TRBJ1-1 | 18 | - | TRBV4-1 | -
TGTGCCAGCAGTTTCGGGGGGGGGGATCCCAACGAGCAGTACTTC | CASSFGGGDPNEQYF | TRBJ2-7 | 15 | TRBD2 | TRBV28 | once
TGTGCCAGCAGTAGTCCACAGTACAATGAGCAGTTCTTC | CASSSPQYNEQFF | TRBJ2-1 | 13 | - | TRBV6-2/TRBV6-3 | once
TGTGCCAGCAGCCAAGATGATGTGGGGATCTTCAATGAGCAGTACTTC | CASSQDDVGIFNEQYF | TRBJ2-5 | 16 | - | TRBV14 | -
TGCAGCGACCCACAGGGGGCCGATAATTCACCCCCCCACTTT | CSDPQGADNSPPHF | TRBJ1-6 | 14 | TRBD1 | TRBV29-1 | -
TGTGCCAGCAGTTCCGGACAGGGACCTCGTCAGCCCCAGCATTTT | CASSSGQGPRQPQHF | TRBJ1-5 | 15 | TRBD1 | TRBV6-2/TRBV6-3 | -
TGTGCCAGCAGCTTAGTCGGGGGACGAGGTGGCGGGGCCAACGTCCTGACTTTC | CASSLVGGRGGGANVLTF | TRBJ2-6 | 18 | - | TRBV11-1 | -